This is a list of T cell receptor beta chains from one sample in a study of shared clonotypes between healthy human individuals. TCRdb's copy holds only in-frame clones and misses some; the assay was immunoSEQ multiplex PCR. The repertoire holds roughly 1,600,000 clones, with less than 99% as singletons. The sample was naive CD4+ T cells sorted from blood. These receptors came from a man aged 30-40 years in good health. CDR3s include the opening cysteine and the closing phenylalanine or tryptophan. Each record gives: clone size, D gene, J gene, V gene, CDR3 protein, CDR3 DNA. A D gene is named only where the DNA matches it firmly. Clone sizes are given selectively: once, few, many, or a class where the clone is expanded.

clone size: -; D gene: -; J gene: TRBJ2-7; V gene: TRBV10-1; CDR3 protein: CASSESRGLAIYEQYF; CDR3 DNA: TGCGCCAGCAGTGAGTCCCGGGGACTGGCGATCTACGAGCAGTACTTC
clone size: -; D gene: -; J gene: TRBJ2-7; V gene: TRBV30; CDR3 protein: CAWSVLEFRQYF; CDR3 DNA: TGTGCCTGGAGTGTACTTGAGTTTCGGCAGTACTTC
clone size: -; D gene: TRBD2; J gene: TRBJ2-1; V gene: TRBV14; CDR3 protein: CASSPRLAEQFF; CDR3 DNA: TGTGCCAGCAGCCCGCGACTAGCAGAGCAGTTCTTC
clone size: -; D gene: -; J gene: TRBJ2-2; V gene: TRBV9; CDR3 protein: CATSVAGNTGELFF; CDR3 DNA: TGTGCCACCTCGGTGGCAGGGAACACCGGGGAGCTGTTTTTT
clone size: -; D gene: -; J gene: TRBJ2-1; V gene: TRBV9; CDR3 protein: CASSVGGPGEQFF; CDR3 DNA: TGTGCCAGCAGCGTAGGGGGCCCAGGTGAGCAGTTCTTC
clone size: -; D gene: -; J gene: TRBJ1-4; V gene: TRBV28; CDR3 protein: CASRYQGALNEKLFF; CDR3 DNA: TGTGCCAGCAGATATCAGGGCGCACTAAATGAAAAACTGTTTTTT
clone size: -; D gene: -; J gene: TRBJ2-2; V gene: TRBV7-9; CDR3 protein: CASSLSGLAGELFF; CDR3 DNA: TGTGCCAGCAGCTTAAGCGGTTTGGCCGGGGAGCTGTTTTTT
clone size: -; D gene: -; J gene: TRBJ1-2; V gene: TRBV18; CDR3 protein: CASSEGSNYGYTF; CDR3 DNA: TGTGCCAGCTCAGAAGGATCTAACTATGGCTACACCTTC
clone size: -; D gene: TRBD2; J gene: TRBJ2-7; V gene: TRBV28; CDR3 protein: CASSILAGGYEQYF; CDR3 DNA: TGTGCCAGCAGTATACTAGCGGGAGGGTACGAGCAGTACTTC
clone size: -; D gene: -; J gene: TRBJ2-3; V gene: TRBV10-3; CDR3 protein: CAISGSPGPARTDTQYF; CDR3 DNA: TGTGCCATCAGTGGAAGTCCTGGCCCCGCCCGCACAGATACGCAGTATTTT
clone size: -; D gene: -; J gene: TRBJ2-3; V gene: TRBV5-4; CDR3 protein: CASSRSSTDTQYF; CDR3 DNA: TGTGCCAGCTCACGTTCTAGCACAGATACGCAGTATTTT
clone size: -; D gene: -; J gene: TRBJ2-1; V gene: TRBV18; CDR3 protein: CASSPQGHNEQFF; CDR3 DNA: TGTGCCAGCTCACCTCAGGGGCACAATGAGCAGTTCTTC
clone size: once; D gene: -; J gene: TRBJ1-3; V gene: TRBV28; CDR3 protein: CASARNTIYF; CDR3 DNA: TGTGCCAGCGCGCGGAACACCATATATTTT
clone size: -; D gene: TRBD2; J gene: TRBJ2-1; V gene: TRBV6-5; CDR3 protein: CASSSGRSYEQFF; CDR3 DNA: TGTGCCAGCAGTAGCGGGAGGTCCTATGAGCAGTTCTTC
clone size: -; D gene: -; J gene: TRBJ2-2; V gene: TRBV5-5; CDR3 protein: CASSLTANTGELFF; CDR3 DNA: TGTGCCAGCAGCTTAACCGCGAACACCGGGGAGCTGTTTTTT
clone size: -; D gene: -; J gene: TRBJ1-5; V gene: TRBV23-1; CDR3 protein: CASGPVTRDERASQPQHF; CDR3 DNA: TGCGCCAGCGGGCCGGTAACAAGGGACGAGAGGGCGAGTCAGCCCCAGCATTTT
clone size: -; D gene: -; J gene: TRBJ2-5; V gene: TRBV10-3; CDR3 protein: CAISYREETQYF; CDR3 DNA: TGTGCCATCAGCTACAGGGAAGAGACCCAGTACTTC
clone size: -; D gene: -; J gene: TRBJ1-4; V gene: TRBV5-1; CDR3 protein: CASSLLGGRGEKLFF; CDR3 DNA: TGCGCCAGCAGCTTGCTCGGGGGTAGGGGTGAAAAACTGTTTTTT
clone size: -; D gene: TRBD1; J gene: TRBJ2-2; V gene: TRBV5-4; CDR3 protein: CASSRQGADTGELFF; CDR3 DNA: TGTGCCAGCAGCCGACAGGGGGCGGACACCGGGGAGCTGTTTTTT
clone size: -; D gene: -; J gene: TRBJ2-5; V gene: TRBV18; CDR3 protein: CASSPTGPETQYF; CDR3 DNA: TGTGCCAGCTCCCCCACAGGGCCAGAGACCCAGTACTTC
clone size: -; D gene: TRBD1; J gene: TRBJ1-5; V gene: TRBV7-8; CDR3 protein: CASSLTHDRVSQPQHF; CDR3 DNA: TGTGCCAGCAGCTTAACCCATGACAGGGTGAGTCAGCCCCAGCATTTT
clone size: -; D gene: -; J gene: TRBJ1-1; V gene: TRBV2; CDR3 protein: CASSELEGLGAFF; CDR3 DNA: TGTGCCAGCAGTGAATTAGAAGGACTAGGAGCTTTCTTT
clone size: once; D gene: -; J gene: TRBJ2-7; V gene: TRBV27; CDR3 protein: CASSITGTRTYEQYF; CDR3 DNA: TGTGCCAGCAGTATAACCGGGACGCGAACCTACGAGCAGTACTTC
clone size: -; D gene: -; J gene: TRBJ2-4; V gene: TRBV7-9; CDR3 protein: CASSLAGTKNIQYF; CDR3 DNA: TGTGCCAGCAGCTTAGCAGGTACCAAAAACATTCAGTACTTC
clone size: -; D gene: TRBD1; J gene: TRBJ2-7; V gene: TRBV9; CDR3 protein: CASSPRPGTGFEQYF; CDR3 DNA: TGTGCCAGCAGCCCCCGTCCCGGGACAGGTTTCGAGCAGTACTTC
clone size: -; D gene: -; J gene: TRBJ1-4; V gene: TRBV5-1; CDR3 protein: CASSLDANEKLFF; CDR3 DNA: TGCGCCAGCAGCTTGGACGCTAATGAAAAACTGTTTTTT
clone size: -; D gene: -; J gene: TRBJ2-7; V gene: TRBV19; CDR3 protein: CASSIGGKGGEQYF; CDR3 DNA: TGTGCCAGTAGTATAGGGGGCAAGGGCGGGGAGCAGTACTTC
clone size: -; D gene: -; J gene: TRBJ2-1; V gene: TRBV28; CDR3 protein: CASSSRLGTSMDEQFF; CDR3 DNA: TGTGCCAGCTCCAGTAGGCTCGGGACCTCTATGGATGAGCAGTTCTTC
clone size: once; D gene: TRBD1; J gene: TRBJ1-5; V gene: TRBV29-1; CDR3 protein: CSVGTGGRQPQHF; CDR3 DNA: TGCAGCGTTGGGACAGGGGGGCGACAGCCCCAGCATTTT
clone size: -; D gene: TRBD2; J gene: TRBJ2-1; V gene: TRBV14; CDR3 protein: CASSQGLAAYNEQFF; CDR3 DNA: TGTGCCAGCAGCCAGGGACTAGCGGCCTACAATGAGCAGTTCTTC
clone size: -; D gene: -; J gene: TRBJ1-2; V gene: TRBV14; CDR3 protein: CASSHGQRYGYTF; CDR3 DNA: TGTGCCAGCAGCCACGGCCAGAGGTATGGCTACACCTTC
clone size: -; D gene: TRBD1; J gene: TRBJ1-2; V gene: TRBV6-5; CDR3 protein: CASKDRGNYGYTF; CDR3 DNA: TGTGCCAGCAAGGACAGGGGTAACTATGGCTACACCTTC
clone size: -; D gene: TRBD1; J gene: TRBJ1-3; V gene: TRBV18; CDR3 protein: CASSPGTGYGNTIYF; CDR3 DNA: TGTGCCAGCTCACCTGGGACAGGGTACGGAAACACCATATATTTT
clone size: -; D gene: TRBD2; J gene: TRBJ2-2; V gene: TRBV9; CDR3 protein: CASSVVASGRSNTGELFF; CDR3 DNA: TGTGCCAGCAGCGTAGTGGCTAGCGGGAGGAGCAACACCGGGGAGCTGTTTTTT
clone size: -; D gene: -; J gene: TRBJ2-7; V gene: TRBV6-5; CDR3 protein: CATAQLASSEQYF; CDR3 DNA: TGTGCCACCGCTCAACTAGCCTCCTCCGAGCAGTACTTC
clone size: -; D gene: TRBD2; J gene: TRBJ2-1; V gene: TRBV15; CDR3 protein: CATSTGLAGGNEQFF; CDR3 DNA: TGTGCCACCAGCACCGGACTAGCGGGGGGCAATGAGCAGTTCTTC
clone size: -; D gene: -; J gene: TRBJ2-7; V gene: TRBV5-1; CDR3 protein: CASSWGDRDKSYEQYF; CDR3 DNA: TGCGCCAGCAGCTGGGGGGACCGGGACAAGTCCTACGAGCAGTACTTC
clone size: -; D gene: TRBD1; J gene: TRBJ1-4; V gene: TRBV5-1; CDR3 protein: CASSLAGTGAEKLFF; CDR3 DNA: TGCGCCAGCAGCTTGGCCGGGACAGGGGCTGAAAAACTGTTTTTT
clone size: -; D gene: TRBD1; J gene: TRBJ1-2; V gene: TRBV10-2; CDR3 protein: CASSATGGDSGYTF; CDR3 DNA: TGCGCCAGCAGTGCAACAGGGGGCGATAGTGGCTACACCTTC
clone size: once; D gene: -; J gene: TRBJ2-7; V gene: TRBV7-2; CDR3 protein: CASRPPGQTYEQYF; CDR3 DNA: TGTGCCAGCAGGCCCCCGGGTCAGACCTACGAGCAGTACTTC
clone size: -; D gene: TRBD2; J gene: TRBJ2-2; V gene: TRBV5-4; CDR3 protein: CASSREASGRNTGELFF; CDR3 DNA: TGTGCCAGCAGCCGGGAGGCTAGCGGGAGGAACACCGGGGAGCTGTTTTTT
clone size: -; D gene: -; J gene: TRBJ2-3; V gene: TRBV29-1; CDR3 protein: CSVGTTDTQYF; CDR3 DNA: TGCAGCGTGGGGACTACAGATACGCAGTATTTT
clone size: -; D gene: TRBD1; J gene: TRBJ1-2; V gene: TRBV19; CDR3 protein: CATTGESYGYTF; CDR3 DNA: TGTGCCACCACAGGGGAAAGCTATGGCTACACCTTC
clone size: -; D gene: -; J gene: TRBJ2-7; V gene: TRBV5-6; CDR3 protein: CASSLPENYEQYF; CDR3 DNA: TGTGCCAGCAGCTTACCCGAAAACTACGAGCAGTACTTC
clone size: -; D gene: TRBD2; J gene: TRBJ2-2; V gene: TRBV5-1; CDR3 protein: CASSAGLAGVRTGELFF; CDR3 DNA: TGCGCCAGCAGCGCAGGACTAGCGGGAGTCCGCACCGGGGAGCTGTTTTTT
clone size: -; D gene: -; J gene: TRBJ1-2; V gene: TRBV7-9; CDR3 protein: CASSLGGSEFYGYTF; CDR3 DNA: TGTGCCAGCAGCCTTGGTGGGTCAGAATTCTATGGCTACACCTTC
clone size: once; D gene: TRBD1; J gene: TRBJ1-4; V gene: TRBV6-6; CDR3 protein: CATSRDRGVRKLFF; CDR3 DNA: TGTGCCACTTCCCGGGACAGAGGGGTTCGAAAACTGTTTTTT
clone size: -; D gene: -; J gene: TRBJ1-1; V gene: TRBV2; CDR3 protein: CASRAGTGNTEAFF; CDR3 DNA: TGTGCCAGCAGGGCCGGGACGGGAAACACTGAAGCTTTCTTT
clone size: -; D gene: TRBD1; J gene: TRBJ2-7; V gene: TRBV5-1; CDR3 protein: CASSQRGTAAYEQYF; CDR3 DNA: TGCGCCAGCAGCCAGAGGGGGACAGCGGCCTACGAGCAGTACTTC
clone size: -; D gene: -; J gene: TRBJ2-3; V gene: TRBV13; CDR3 protein: CASSFDIGDTQYF; CDR3 DNA: TGTGCCAGCAGCTTCGATATTGGAGATACGCAGTATTTT
clone size: -; D gene: -; J gene: TRBJ2-1; V gene: TRBV27; CDR3 protein: CASRRSNEQFF; CDR3 DNA: TGTGCCAGCAGGAGGAGCAATGAGCAGTTCTTC
clone size: -; D gene: -; J gene: TRBJ2-1; V gene: TRBV7-6; CDR3 protein: CASSLASTESSYNEQFF; CDR3 DNA: TGTGCCAGCAGCTTAGCCTCGACCGAAAGCTCCTACAATGAGCAGTTCTTC
clone size: -; D gene: -; J gene: TRBJ2-2; V gene: TRBV5-4; CDR3 protein: CATRDGRDSTGELFF; CDR3 DNA: TGTGCCACTCGGGACGGAAGAGACTCCACCGGGGAGCTGTTTTTT
clone size: once; D gene: -; J gene: TRBJ2-3; V gene: TRBV18; CDR3 protein: CASSPQGPAVTDTQYF; CDR3 DNA: TGTGCCAGCTCACCCCAGGGGCCGGCTGTCACAGATACGCAGTATTTT
clone size: -; D gene: TRBD2; J gene: TRBJ2-5; V gene: TRBV7-9; CDR3 protein: CASSLGLAWATQYF; CDR3 DNA: TGTGCCAGCAGCTTGGGACTAGCGTGGGCGACCCAGTACTTC
clone size: -; D gene: -; J gene: TRBJ1-4; V gene: TRBV5-1; CDR3 protein: CASSLYMGEKLFF; CDR3 DNA: TGCGCCAGCAGCTTGTACATGGGTGAAAAACTGTTTTTT
clone size: -; D gene: TRBD1; J gene: TRBJ2-7; V gene: TRBV28; CDR3 protein: CASRTGAIYEQYF; CDR3 DNA: TGTGCCAGTCGGACAGGGGCGATCTACGAGCAGTACTTC